This is a list of T cell receptor beta chains from one sample in a study of shared clonotypes between healthy human individuals. This table comes from immunoSEQ multiplex PCR, and its TCRdb copy is limited to in-frame clones, with some not included. The sample has 2,500,000 or so clones, 93% seen once. Sample: naive CD4+ T cells from PBMCs. Receptors originate from a man between 18 and 29 years old in good health. Some clones in this sample may be carry-over from other donors' samples. The conserved cysteine and the conserved F or W are not part of the CDR3 here. Clone size is not always given. Where it is, it says once, few, many or a class for expanded clones.

j_call clone_size v_call cdr3_aa
TRBJ1-1 once TRBV28 ASSIGAFTEAF
TRBJ2-2 - TRBV9 ASQGAGEGTGELF
TRBJ2-7 once TRBV7-2 ASSPNTGTEQY
TRBJ1-2 - TRBV30 ACYWPPREGYT
TRBJ2-7 - TRBV7-7 ASSATRAPAEQY
TRBJ2-7 - TRBV7-9 ASSLEQISYEQY
TRBJ2-3 - TRBV7-2 ASSLGGGTTDTQY
TRBJ1-5 - TRBV28 ASSTHSLGGNQPQH
TRBJ2-7 - TRBV19 ASSTRESTYEQY
TRBJ1-3 - TRBV19 ASSFAGRSGNTIY
TRBJ1-5 few TRBV2 ASSELAGDLQPQH
TRBJ1-3 - TRBV9 ASSATRGQGLAGNTIY
TRBJ2-3 once TRBV7-2 ASSLELGNTQY
TRBJ1-1 - TRBV6-6 ASSYERGDTEAF
TRBJ1-6 - TRBV28 ASWSGDSPLH
TRBJ2-7 - TRBV18 ASSPKDRDYEQY
TRBJ2-7 - TRBV5-4 ASSPSGSSSYEQY
TRBJ1-5 - TRBV27 ASSSFSLRVYSNQPQH
TRBJ1-1 - TRBV6-5 ASSGRTGTEAF
TRBJ2-7 - TRBV7-3 ASSISGMGGDEQY
TRBJ1-5 - TRBV27 ASSPGTVSNQPQH
TRBJ2-5 - TRBV7-6 ASTRSNRLIQETQY
TRBJ1-1 - TRBV28 ASSLKGGGAF
TRBJ2-1 - TRBV2 ASTGQVGNEQF